Described below is a single T cell receptor beta chain sequence and its context. The sample is drawn from a study of blood T cell repertoires in COVID-19. Sequencing was performed with immunoSEQ multiplex PCR; in TCRdb, only in-frame clones are kept and a portion is missing. The sample has approximately 360,000 clones; over 80% are singletons. V gave up 0 bases and J gave up 3 bases; unmatched junction bases: 2. Germline assignment: CDR1 SGHRS and CDR2 YFSETQ. There are 15 residues in the CDR3. V gene TRBV5-1 combines with J gene TRBJ2-7; TRBD1 matches 11 bases. This TCR derives from a woman between 50 and 59 years old who had recovered from COVID-19. The sample was PBMCs or T cells enriched from blood (not recorded which). The CDR3 DNA is TGCGCCAGCAGCTTGGGGACAGGGGGCATCTACGAGCAGTACTTC. It specifies CASSLGTGGIYEQYF.